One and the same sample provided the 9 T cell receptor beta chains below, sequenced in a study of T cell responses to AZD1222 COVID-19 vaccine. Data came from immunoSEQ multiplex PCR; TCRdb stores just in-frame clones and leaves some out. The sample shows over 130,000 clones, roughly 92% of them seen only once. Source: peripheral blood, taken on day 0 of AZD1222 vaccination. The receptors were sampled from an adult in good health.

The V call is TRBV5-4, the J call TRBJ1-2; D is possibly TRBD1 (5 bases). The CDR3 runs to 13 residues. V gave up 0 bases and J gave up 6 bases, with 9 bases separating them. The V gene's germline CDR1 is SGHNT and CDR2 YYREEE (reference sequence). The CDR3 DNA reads TGTGCCAGCAGCTTGGCGGGGGGGAATGGCTACACCTTC. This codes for CASSLAGGNGYTF.

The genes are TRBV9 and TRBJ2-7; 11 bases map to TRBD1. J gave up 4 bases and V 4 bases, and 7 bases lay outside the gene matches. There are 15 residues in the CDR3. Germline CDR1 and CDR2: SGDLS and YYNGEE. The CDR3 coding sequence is TGTGCCAGCAGCCCCGGGACAGGGGGTATATACGAGCAGTACTTC. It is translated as CASSPGTGGIYEQYF.

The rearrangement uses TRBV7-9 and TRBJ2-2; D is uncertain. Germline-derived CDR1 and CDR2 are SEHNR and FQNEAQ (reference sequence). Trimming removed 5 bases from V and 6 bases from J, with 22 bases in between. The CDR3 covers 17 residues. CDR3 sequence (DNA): TGTGCCAGCAGCCTATCTCCGTCCTCCAGGAGTGCCGGGGAGCTGTTTTTT. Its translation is CASSLSPSSRSAGELFF.

Here the CDR3 DNA reads TGTGCCAGCGGCGTGGTGTCTAGGAACACCGGGGAGCTGTTTTTT. Translating it yields CASGVVSRNTGELFF. The V and J genes are TRBV5-4 and TRBJ2-2, with D unresolved. The V and J ends lost 7 bases and 1 base respectively, with 14 bases between them. In germline, CDR1 is SGHNT, CDR2 YYREEE (reference sequence). The CDR3 covers 15 residues.

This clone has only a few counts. The CDR3 DNA follows: TGCGCCAGCAGCCAAGAAGAGGGGTTGAACACTGAAGCTTTCTTT. Amino acid sequence: CASSQEEGLNTEAFF. The chain links TRBV4-1 to TRBJ1-1; maybe TRBD1 (5 bases). Germline CDR1 reads MGHRA; CDR2 reads YSYEKL. The CDR3 is 15 amino acids. With 0 bases removed from V and 0 bases from J, the gap between germline ends came to 8 bases.

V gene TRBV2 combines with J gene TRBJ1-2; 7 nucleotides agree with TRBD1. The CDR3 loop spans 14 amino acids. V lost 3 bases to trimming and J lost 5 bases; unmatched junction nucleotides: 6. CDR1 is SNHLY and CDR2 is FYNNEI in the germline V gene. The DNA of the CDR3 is TGTGCCAGCAGTGAGGTTGACAGGGTTTATGGCTACACCTTC. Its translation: CASSEVDRVYGYTF.

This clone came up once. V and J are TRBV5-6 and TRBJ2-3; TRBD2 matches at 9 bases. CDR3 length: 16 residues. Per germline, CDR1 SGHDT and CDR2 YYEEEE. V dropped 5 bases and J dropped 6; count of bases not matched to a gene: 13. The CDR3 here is CASSPRVSGSLDTQYF. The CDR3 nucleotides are TGTGCCAGCAGTCCCCGGGTTAGCGGGAGTTTGGATACGCAGTATTTT.

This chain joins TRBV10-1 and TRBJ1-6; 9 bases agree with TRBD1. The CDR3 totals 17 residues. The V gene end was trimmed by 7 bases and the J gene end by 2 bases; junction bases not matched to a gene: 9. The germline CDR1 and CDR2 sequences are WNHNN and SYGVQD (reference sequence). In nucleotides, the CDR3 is TGCGCCAGCACCATGAATAGACAGGGGGCCTATAATTCACCCCTCCACTTT. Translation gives CASTMNRQGAYNSPLHF.

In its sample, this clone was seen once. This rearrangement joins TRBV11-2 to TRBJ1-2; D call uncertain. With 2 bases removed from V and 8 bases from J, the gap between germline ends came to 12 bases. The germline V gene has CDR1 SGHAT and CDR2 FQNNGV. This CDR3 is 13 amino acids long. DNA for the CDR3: TGTGCCAGCAGCTTAAATCTTATCGGAGGCTACACCTTC. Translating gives CASSLNLIGGYTF.